These 9 T cell receptor beta chains were sequenced from one sample in a study of post-analysis software for immune sequencing data. Overall study findings and caveats: With TRBV5-6, TRBV5-1 and TRBV20-1 included, roughly five TRBV segments were more frequent in patients than in controls.

No antigen has been assigned to these receptors. Carried by the TCR beta cDNA libraries were unique molecular identifiers. TCRdb redid the calling of the PCR reads with MiXCR, one entry per CDR3 protein. The table includes over 300,000 distinct CDR3 sequences, roughly 30% detected once. Sample: blood. Source of these receptors: a girl aged 5 to 17 with multiple sclerosis.

This clonotype was detected only a few times. The V call is TRBV20-1, the J call TRBJ2-3; D possibly matches TRBD1 or TRBD2 (5 bases each). The CDR3 sequence is 13 residues long. CDR1 DFQATT and CDR2 SNEGSKA come from the germline V gene (reference sequence). Trimming took off 6 bases at V and 0 bases at J, with 10 bases between the two ends. CDR3 bases: TGCAGTGCCGGGACCTTTAGCACAGATACGCAGTATTTT. It is translated as CSAGTFSTDTQYF.

This chain uses TRBV4-1 with TRBJ2-7; D might be TRBD1 or TRBD2, each matching 6 bases. CDR3 size: 15 residues. Trimming pared 4 bases from V and 2 bases from J, leaving 15 bases between. CDR1 is MGHRA and CDR2 is YSYEKL in the germline V gene. The CDR3 here is CASSLYRGTPYEQYF. The CDR3, as DNA: TGCGCCAGCAGCCTTTATAGGGGGACTCCCTACGAGCAGTACTTC.

The CDR3 DNA follows: TGTGCCAGCAGGCGGGACAGCCACACTGAAGCTTTCTTT. Translation: CASRRDSHTEAFF. The chain has TRBV12-3 or TRBV12-4 and TRBJ1-1; 7 bases match TRBD1. The V gene end was trimmed by 6 bases and the J gene end by 3 bases; junction bases not matched to a gene: 4. This CDR3 is 13 amino acids long.

This clonotype was found a few times. CDR3 sequence (DNA): TGCAGTGTTGGGGGAAGACCTGAAGCTTTCTTT. Translation: CSVGGRPEAFF. The chain recombines TRBV20-1 with TRBJ1-1; possibly TRBD1 for D (5 bases). Trimming shortened V by 7 bases and J by 6 bases, and 12 bases separated the two germline ends. Germline CDR1 is DFQATT and CDR2 is SNEGSKA (reference sequence). The CDR3 is 11 amino acids.

This clonotype was seen more than once but under ten times. The rearrangement links TRBV29-1 to TRBJ1-4; no clear D. Germline CDR1 and CDR2: SQVTM and ANQGSEA. This CDR3 spans 13 amino acids. V lost 7 bases and J 0 bases, leaving 9 bases between the germline ends. CDR3 in DNA: TGCAGCGGTGTCTCCGCAACTAATGAAAAACTGTTTTTT. This translates into CSGVSATNEKLFF.

This clonotype has just a few counts. The J gene is TRBJ2-5, the V gene TRBV20-1; 8 nucleotides align to TRBD1. The CDR3 loop spans 15 amino acids. Trimming removed 0 bases from V and 5 bases from J; junction bases left unmatched: 8. Per the germline V gene, CDR1 is DFQATT and CDR2 is SNEGSKA (reference sequence). CDR3 coding DNA: TGCAGTGCTAGAGATACAGGGGGTTTGGGGGAGACCCAGTACTTC. Residues: CSARDTGGLGETQYF.

J is TRBJ2-7 and V is TRBV7-9; TRBD2 might be the D (6 bases). Germline V gene sequence: CDR1 SEHNR, CDR2 FQNEAQ (reference sequence). This CDR3 is built from 15 residues. V shed 5 bases and J shed 2 bases, with 16 bases lying between them. The DNA for the CDR3 is TGTGCCAGCAGCCCCCGGGACTCTTCCCCCTACGAGCAGTACTTC. Translated: CASSPRDSSPYEQYF.

This clonotype was counted only a few times. This chain joins TRBV7-9 and TRBJ2-5; 11 bases fit TRBD2. The CDR3 is made up of 15 amino acids. The V gene's germline CDR1 is SEHNR and CDR2 FQNEAQ (reference sequence). The V gene end was trimmed by 3 bases and the J gene end by 2 bases; junction bases not matched to a gene: 2. CDR3 DNA sequence: TGTGCCAGCAGCTTTGGGACTAGCGGACAAGAGACCCAGTACTTC. Translating it yields CASSFGTSGQETQYF.

This clonotype turned up a few times. The chain carries TRBV5-6 and TRBJ1-1, with 9 positions matching TRBD1. Germline V gene sequence: CDR1 SGHDT, CDR2 YYEEEE. Trimming took 2 bases from V and 4 from J; bases not matched to a gene: 6. The CDR3 covers 15 residues. CDR3 in DNA: TGTGCCAGCAGCTTTGGGACAGGGAGACCCACTGAAGCTTTCTTT. Translating it yields CASSFGTGRPTEAFF.